Shown below are 3 T cell receptor beta chains from a single sample sequenced in a study of CD8 T cells in Susac syndrome. It was with random hexamers that about 0.45 to 1 ug RNA was reverse transcribed. MiXCR, run by TCRdb on the immunoSEQ multiplex PCR reads, gives a single entry per CDR3 protein. The sample holds roughly 150,000 distinct CDR3 sequences; 90% to 95% are singletons and the top ten take approximately 0.073%. Specimen: CD4+ T cells from PBMCs. The source is a human donor in good health.

The V call is TRBV5-1, the J call TRBJ2-3; D remains unclear. Deletions cut 2 bases from V and 2 bases from J, with 9 bases between. Germline V gene lookup returns CDR1 SGHRS and CDR2 YFSETQ. This CDR3 spans 14 amino acids. The DNA for the CDR3 is TGCGCCAGCAGCTTTGACTTAGCCACAGATACGCAGTATTTT. It codes for CASSFDLATDTQYF. Based on the CDR3 plus reference TRBV5-1 and TRBJ2-3, the full variable domain is KAGVTQTPRYLIKTRGQQVTLSCSPISGHRSVSWYQQTPGQGLQFLFEYFSETQRNKGNFPGRFSGRQFSNSRSEMNVSTLELGDSALYLCASSFDLATDTQYFGPGTRLTVL.

A word on this clonotype: The junction differs from germline at one of its ends, possibly a read error. The V call is TRBV12-5, the J call TRBJ2-7, with D maybe TRBD2 (6 bases). The CDR3 is 15 residues long. CDR1 is LGHNT and CDR2 is FRNRAP in the germline V gene. CDR3: CASGLDAGGIYEQYF. DNA for the CDR3: TGTGCTAGTGGCTTGGACGCCGGCGGGATTTACGAGCAGTACTTC.

This clonotype was counted only a few times. The rearrangement links TRBV5-1 to TRBJ2-7; TRBD1 matches 9 bases. The CDR3 runs to 15 residues. V dropped 0 bases and J dropped 9; count of bases not matched to a gene: 10. The V gene's germline CDR1 is SGHRS and CDR2 YFSETQ. CDR3 sequence (DNA): TGCGCCAGCAGCTTGGGCTCCGGGACAGGGTCTGTGCAGTACTTC. Amino acids: CASSLGSGTGSVQYF.